These T cell receptor beta chains were read from a single sample in a study of vaccination effects on CD4 cells after COVID-19. Repertoires were generated with immunoSEQ multiplex PCR, while TCRdb's copy carries only in-frame clones and drops some. The sample carries 70,000 to 85,000 clones, approximately 80% recorded once. Their antigen targets remain unknown. The sequences come from CD4+ T cells from PBMCs cultured with HCoV-229E spike peptides, collected after COVID-19 vaccination. These receptor sequences come from a human donor who received a COVID-19 vaccine. The CDR3 runs from the conserved cysteine through the conserved F or W. A D gene is named only where the DNA matches it firmly. Part of the rows lack a size; the others show once, few, many or a class for expanded clones.

d_call clone_size j_call v_call cdr3_aa cdr3_nt
TRBD2 NA TRBJ2-3 TRBV5-1 CASSLGLAGGTDTQYF TGCGCCAGCAGCTTGGGGTTAGCGGGGGGTACAGATACGCAGTATTTT
NA NA TRBJ2-5 TRBV5-1 CASSNGQTSQETQYF TGCGCCAGCAGCAATGGACAGACTTCCCAAGAGACCCAGTACTTC
TRBD1 NA TRBJ2-5 TRBV19 CASAKGQGVETQYF TGTGCCAGCGCCAAGGGACAGGGGGTAGAGACCCAGTACTTC
NA NA TRBJ1-1 TRBV28 CASTGPHTEAFF TGTGCCAGCACCGGGCCTCACACTGAAGCTTTCTTT
NA NA TRBJ1-1 TRBV30 CAWNRQHTEAFF TGTGCCTGGAACCGACAGCACACTGAAGCTTTCTTT
NA NA TRBJ1-4 TRBV6-5 CASTSTRTNEKLFF TGTGCCAGCACCTCTACCAGAACTAATGAAAAACTGTTTTTT
TRBD1 NA TRBJ1-2 TRBV4-1 CASSRRTGDPNYGYTF TGCGCCAGCAGCCGCAGAACAGGGGACCCTAACTATGGCTACACCTTC
TRBD1 NA TRBJ1-1 TRBV6-4 CASRSGVGGGSEAFF TGTGCCAGCAGATCCGGCGTAGGAGGGGGCTCTGAAGCTTTCTTT
NA NA TRBJ1-1 TRBV5-1 CASCLFGERTEAFF TGCGCCAGCTGCCTTTTCGGGGAAAGGACTGAAGCTTTCTTT
NA NA TRBJ1-2 TRBV10-3 CAISEGAGYGYTF TGTGCCATCAGTGAGGGGGCGGGCTATGGCTACACCTTC
NA NA TRBJ1-5 TRBV2 CASSDMAVNQPQHF TGTGCCAGCAGTGATATGGCGGTCAATCAGCCCCAGCATTTT
NA NA TRBJ2-1 TRBV7-2 CASSQPGTDYRQFF TGTGCCAGCAGCCAACCCGGGACGGACTATAGGCAGTTCTTC
TRBD2 NA TRBJ2-3 TRBV24-1 CATSDSSGKSTDTQYF TGTGCCACCAGTGATTCTAGCGGGAAGAGCACAGATACGCAGTATTTT
TRBD2 NA TRBJ2-2 TRBV4-1 CASSPGTSGGRRELFF TGCGCCAGCAGCCCTGGGACTAGCGGGGGGCGCCGGGAGCTGTTTTTT
NA NA TRBJ2-5 TRBV5-1 CASSLAWGGASETQYF TGCGCCAGCAGCTTGGCCTGGGGGGGGGCTTCAGAGACCCAGTACTTC
NA few TRBJ1-1 TRBV9 CASSGDGRGTNTEAFF TGTGCCAGCAGCGGAGACGGCCGTGGGACGAACACTGAAGCTTTCTTT
TRBD1 NA TRBJ2-2 TRBV2 CASSSGQLGELFF TGTGCCAGCAGTTCGGGACAGCTCGGGGAGCTGTTTTTT
NA NA TRBJ1-2 TRBV5-6 CASSEDSYWTGGYTF TGTGCCAGCAGCGAAGACAGCTATTGGACGGGTGGCTACACCTTC
NA NA TRBJ2-2 TRBV15 CATSRDSQGLWSGELFF TGTGCCACCAGCAGAGATTCCCAGGGTTTATGGTCCGGGGAGCTGTTTTTT
TRBD1 NA TRBJ1-1 TRBV19 CASRTGGTMNTEAFF TGTGCCAGTAGGACAGGGGGTACCATGAACACTGAAGCTTTCTTT
NA once TRBJ2-4 TRBV7-9 CASSLGTEDIQYF TGTGCCAGCAGCTTAGGGACCGAAGACATTCAGTACTTC
NA NA TRBJ1-4 TRBV29-1 CSGYTDEKLFF TGCAGCGGTTACACGGACGAAAAACTGTTTTTT
NA NA TRBJ2-1 TRBV18 CASSPGVASLNEQFF TGTGCCAGCTCACCAGGGGTAGCAAGTCTCAATGAGCAGTTCTTC
NA NA TRBJ2-2 TRBV19 CASSIGTRGGRSYTGELFF TGTGCCAGTAGTATTGGTACCAGGGGGGGGCGATCGTACACCGGGGAGCTGTTTTTT
TRBD1 NA TRBJ1-2 TRBV19 CASRNLNRGNYGYTF TGTGCCAGTAGAAACCTAAACAGGGGTAACTATGGCTACACCTTC
NA NA TRBJ1-4 TRBV5-6 CASSLTGAGEKLFF TGTGCCAGCAGCTTAACGGGGGCGGGGGAAAAACTGTTTTTT
NA few TRBJ1-4 TRBV2 CASRKDSYNEKLFF TGTGCCAGCAGAAAGGACAGCTATAATGAAAAACTGTTTTTT
NA NA TRBJ2-5 TRBV21-1 CASSTTGTAYQETQYF TGTGCCAGCAGCACAACCGGGACAGCCTACCAAGAGACCCAGTACTTC
NA NA TRBJ1-2 TRBV2 CASSEQGWVYGYTF TGTGCCAGCAGTGAACAGGGCTGGGTTTATGGCTACACCTTC
NA NA TRBJ1-2 TRBV7-3 CASSEIGTHGYTF TGTGCCAGCAGCGAAATAGGGACACATGGCTACACCTTC
TRBD1 NA TRBJ2-3 TRBV6-2/TRBV6-3 CASSPRGRDTQYF TGTGCCAGCAGCCCCAGGGGGAGAGATACGCAGTATTTT
TRBD1 NA TRBJ2-2 TRBV2 CASRTGNTGELFF TGTGCCAGCCGGACAGGGAACACCGGGGAGCTGTTTTTT
NA NA TRBJ1-3 TRBV3-1/TRBV3-2 CASSQAASGNTIYF TGTGCCAGCAGCCAAGCGGCTTCTGGAAACACCATATATTTT
NA NA TRBJ2-2 TRBV29-1 CSVEGAANTGELFF TGCAGCGTTGAAGGGGCAGCTAACACCGGGGAGCTGTTTTTT
NA NA TRBJ1-2 TRBV29-1 CSVLRWDAYGYTF TGCAGCGTCCTCCGGTGGGATGCTTATGGCTACACCTTC
NA NA TRBJ2-5 TRBV20-1 CSASGGVETQYF TGCAGTGCTAGTGGTGGGGTAGAGACCCAGTACTTC
TRBD2 few TRBJ2-5 TRBV5-6 CASSLSLGSGGYQETQYF TGTGCCAGCAGCTTGAGTCTTGGTAGCGGGGGGTACCAAGAGACCCAGTACTTC
TRBD2 few TRBJ2-5 TRBV6-5 CASRKRTSGQETQYF TGTGCCAGCAGGAAAAGGACTAGCGGCCAAGAGACCCAGTACTTC
NA NA TRBJ2-2 TRBV7-2 CASSLVLPGLVTGELFF TGTGCCAGCAGCTTAGTCCTCCCCGGGCTAGTAACCGGGGAGCTGTTTTTT
NA NA TRBJ1-2 TRBV5-1 CASSLEVANYGYTF TGCGCCAGCAGCTTGGAAGTGGCAAACTATGGCTACACCTTC
NA NA TRBJ1-1 TRBV18 CASSPQGGVLNTEAFF TGTGCCAGCTCACCTCAGGGAGGGGTCTTGAACACTGAAGCTTTCTTT
NA NA TRBJ2-5 TRBV24-1 CATSGVAYTGGQETQYF TGTGCCACCAGTGGCGTCGCTTACACTGGGGGGCAAGAGACCCAGTACTTC
NA NA TRBJ1-4 TRBV15 CATSRDRNEKLFF TGTGCCACCAGCAGAGATCGCAATGAAAAACTGTTTTTT
TRBD1 NA TRBJ2-6 TRBV18 CASSPLSGTGGEVLTF TGTGCCAGCTCACCGCTTTCCGGGACAGGGGGCGAAGTCCTGACTTTC
TRBD1 NA TRBJ2-3 TRBV7-3 CASSVTGPPSTDTQYF TGTGCCAGCAGCGTGACAGGGCCCCCTAGCACAGATACGCAGTATTTT
NA NA TRBJ1-2 TRBV30 CAWSVSGPIYGYTF TGTGCCTGGAGTGTTTCAGGACCCATATATGGCTACACCTTC
NA NA TRBJ1-4 TRBV18 CASSPGTTNEKLFF TGTGCCAGCTCACCAGGTACAACTAATGAAAAACTGTTTTTT
NA once TRBJ1-4 TRBV7-2 CASSLAGPDEKLFF TGTGCCAGCAGCTTAGCCGGACCCGATGAAAAACTGTTTTTT
NA NA TRBJ1-5 TRBV28 CASSLDSNQPQHF TGTGCCAGCAGTTTAGATAGCAATCAGCCCCAGCATTTT
NA NA TRBJ2-2 TRBV5-1 CASTLRGGDTGELFF TGCGCCAGCACCCTTCGAGGGGGAGACACCGGGGAGCTGTTTTTT
NA NA TRBJ2-1 TRBV6-4 CASSVLGFPTSKEQFF TGTGCCAGCAGTGTCTTAGGCTTTCCGACTTCTAAAGAGCAGTTCTTC
TRBD1 NA TRBJ2-1 TRBV30 CAWETGTGGWNEQFF TGTGCCTGGGAAACCGGGACAGGGGGCTGGAATGAGCAGTTCTTC